This TCR beta chain was found in a study of immune heterogeneity within non-small cell lung tumors (dated by TCRdb to 2016 to 2019). About the study as a whole: By histology, a handful of squamous cell carcinomas, around 10 non-squamous carcinomas and 1 tumor not otherwise specified were included. To examine intratumoral immune heterogeneity, the study used whole-exome sequencing, RNA-seq and TCR beta repertoire sequencing on multiple spatially distinct regions of each NSCLC tumor. Transcriptome data were available for just about 40 loci from around 12 patients, whereas TCR repertoire analysis spanned about 60 tumor loci from fewer than 17 patients. Binding of neoantigens to the HLA alleles of each patient was predicted with netMHCpan-3.0 for mutant peptides of 8 to 11 amino acids. What the work shows at the level of the full study, not this receptor alone: For the most part, high-frequency TCR beta clonotypes differed from one individual patient to another. Within a patient, identical dominant CDR3B clonotypes were found to recur across loci, yet unique high-frequency clones were also harbored in different tumor locations. A moderate positive correlation (R around 0.35), which was statistically significant, linked local T-cell repertoire clonality to local tumor mutational burden.

V gives up 4 bases and J gives up 4 bases, and the segment between their germline ends measures 14 bases. Measured from the cysteine to the phenylalanine, the CDR3 is 15 residues long. The kept DNA is CDR3 alone, 45 bases in frame from the first base. As encoded in the germline V gene, CDR1 is SGHAT while CDR2 is FQNNGV. A multiplex PCR system amplified the TCR beta CDR3 region, with a first 10-cycle round using 32 V-gene forward and 13 J-gene reverse primers. The first PCR round used a QIAGEN Multiplex PCR Kit, and the primer sequences were filed in Chinese patent CN105087789A. Illumina universal primers were attached in a second round of PCR run with the Phusion High-Fidelity PCR Kit. Sequencing of the TCR libraries was done on the Illumina HiSeq X Ten platform in paired-end mode with a 151 bp read length. The study's own analysis went as follows. Reads lacking multiplex PCR primers were removed with Cutadapt, read pairs were merged with PEAR, and CDR3 regions were called with MiXCR default settings. Shannon entropy measured repertoire diversity, and clonality was calculated as one minus the Shannon entropy divided by the ln of the count of productive unique sequences. A clonotype counted as a dominant or high-frequency T-cell clone when its frequency was 0.5% or higher. TCRdb reanalyzed the raw reads on its own, using fastp at Q25 for trimming and MiXCR for clone calling, and kept in-frame beta chains. A single entry per CDR3 protein holds the most common genes and DNA from its merged rows. TCRdb, not the original authors, processed these V and J calls. The sample table shows around 12,000 distinct CDR3 sequences, and 25% to 30% are seen once. The leading ten clones occupy less than 25% of the sample.

Genomic DNA was extracted from bulk tumor tissue and used as the TCR template, and approximately 600 ng gDNA was amplified per sample. Multiple biopsies per primary tumor were taken during surgery, spaced as far apart as possible within the tumor mass. The study cohort was described as untreated, and patients were newly diagnosed NSCLC cases undergoing curative surgery. The donors were under 17 patients with newly diagnosed non-small cell lung cancer who were having surgery with curative intent. Two independent pathologists examined the resected tumor masses. Only DNA and RNA samples of high quality went on to sequencing. This clonotype was picked up many times. Its recognized antigen is unknown. No base qualities exist here, and no much larger clone lies one base off it.

The material sequenced was lung tumor tissue. The clonotype originates from a woman aged 45-65 years with non-small cell lung cancer. The sequence joins TRBV11-2 to TRBJ2-1; the D region is possibly TRBD1 or TRBD2, each matching across 5 bases. CDR3 sequence: CASSYLRGAYNEQFF. DNA sequence: TGTGCCAGCAGCTACCTTAGGGGAGCATACAATGAGCAGTTCTTC.